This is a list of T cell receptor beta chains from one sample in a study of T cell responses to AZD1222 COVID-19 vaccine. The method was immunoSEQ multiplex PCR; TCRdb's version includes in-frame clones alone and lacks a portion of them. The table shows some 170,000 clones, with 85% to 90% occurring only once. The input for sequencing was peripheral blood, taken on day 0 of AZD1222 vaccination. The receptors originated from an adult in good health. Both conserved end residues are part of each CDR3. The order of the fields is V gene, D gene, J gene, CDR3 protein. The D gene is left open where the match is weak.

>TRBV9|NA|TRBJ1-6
CASGNGPAKSEALHF
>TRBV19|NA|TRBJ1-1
CALKPGGGLAEAFF
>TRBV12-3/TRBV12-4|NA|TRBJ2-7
CASSTRISYEQYF
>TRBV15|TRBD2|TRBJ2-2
CATSGREPLGELFF
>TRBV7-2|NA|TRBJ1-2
CASSPQGQWGYTF
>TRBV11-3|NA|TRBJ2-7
CASSLGAEPTYEQYF
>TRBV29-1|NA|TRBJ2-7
CSFRGTPFGEQYF
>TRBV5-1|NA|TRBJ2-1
CASRGGGSYNEQFF
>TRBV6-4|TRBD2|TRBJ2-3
CASSAGTIRDTQYF
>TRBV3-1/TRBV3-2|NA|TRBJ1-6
CASSTRGGVSPLHF
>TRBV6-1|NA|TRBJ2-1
CASSEIPPKASWASEQFF
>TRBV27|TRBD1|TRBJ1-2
CASSRDRGYNNYGYTF
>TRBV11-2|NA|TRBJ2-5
CASSRGTSPSQETQYF
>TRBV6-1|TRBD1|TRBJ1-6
CASSGPAGTGNSPLHF
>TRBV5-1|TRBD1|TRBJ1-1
CASSLTRTGPTEAFF
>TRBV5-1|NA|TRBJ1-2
CASRDGPTSYGYTF
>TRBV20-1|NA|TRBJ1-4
CSASGNEKLFF
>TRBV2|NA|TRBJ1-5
CASNFGRSNQPQHF
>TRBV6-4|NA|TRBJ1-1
CASKDTSWGTEAFF
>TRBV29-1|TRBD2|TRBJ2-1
CSVEGEREGWSSYNEQFF
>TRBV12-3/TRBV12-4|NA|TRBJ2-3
CASSLPSWDTQYF
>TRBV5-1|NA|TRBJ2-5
CASSSGRGQETQYF
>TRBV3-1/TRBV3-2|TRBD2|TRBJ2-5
CASSGTTRRGETQYF